The rows below give T cell receptor beta chains drawn from one sample of a study of blood T cell repertoires in COVID-19. The method was immunoSEQ multiplex PCR; TCRdb's version includes in-frame clones alone and lacks a portion of them. In the table there are 65,000 to 80,000 clones, around 90% of which are singletons. Sequencing was performed on peripheral blood. The source is a man aged 45-65 years with active COVID-19. The CDR3 runs from the conserved cysteine through the conserved F or W. D genes are given only for firm matches. The size of a clone is reported for some rows only, either as once, few or many, or as a class for expanded clones.

once,TRBV2,TRBD2,TRBJ2-7,CASSVGLAGEQYF,TGTGCCAGCAGTGTGGGACTAGCGGGCGAGCAGTACTTC
-,TRBV7-9,-,TRBJ2-3,CASSPVVRSSTDTQYF,TGTGCCAGCAGCCCCGTGGTGCGGTCCTCCACAGATACGCAGTATTTT
-,TRBV3-1/TRBV3-2,-,TRBJ2-2,CASSFRQGRAGELFF,TGTGCCAGCAGCTTCCGGCAGGGGAGAGCCGGGGAGCTGTTTTTT
-,TRBV18,TRBD1,TRBJ1-4,CASSPGQGGEKLFF,TGTGCCAGCTCACCGGGACAGGGAGGAGAAAAACTGTTTTTT
-,TRBV4-1,-,TRBJ2-3,CASSQDDIITDTQYF,TGCGCCAGCAGCCAAGATGACATAATCACAGATACGCAGTATTTT
-,TRBV9,TRBD2,TRBJ2-5,CASSVGSGSRETQYF,TGTGCCAGCAGCGTTGGTAGCGGGAGTCGGGAGACCCAGTACTTC
-,TRBV10-3,-,TRBJ1-3,CAMRQVNSGNTIYF,TGTGCCATGCGACAGGTAAACTCTGGAAACACCATATATTTT
-,TRBV5-1,TRBD2,TRBJ2-2,CASSLDGGSDTGELFF,TGCGCCAGCAGCTTGGATGGCGGGAGTGACACCGGGGAGCTGTTTTTT
once,TRBV28,-,TRBJ2-1,CASSHGGRGKFF,TGTGCCAGCTCCCATGGCGGCAGGGGAAAGTTCTTC
-,TRBV28,TRBD1,TRBJ2-2,CASTRGDRGYTGELFF,TGTGCCAGCACTCGTGGGGACAGGGGTTACACCGGGGAGCTGTTTTTT